This T cell receptor (beta chain) was identified in a study of blood T cells in healthy people across ages. Combining a sample-barcoded 5' primer with a J-beta primer mix, a second PCR ran for roughly 6 to 12 cycles. Every molecule of cDNA carried a tag from a template-switch adaptor with 12 random nucleotides. TCRdb processed the 5' RACE reads anew with MiXCR; each CDR3 protein has one entry. The top ten hold around 15% of the sample, which has 800,000 to 1,000,000 distinct CDR3 sequences, roughly 52% seen once. To note about this clonotype: Its matching antigen is unknown.

Study-level points and caveats: Diversity of TCR beta per million T cells declined in a roughly linear way with age.

For every donor, a draw yielded roughly 9.3 milliliters of peripheral blood. The sample consisted of blood. The clonotype comes from a man aged 25-40 years in good health.

The CDR3 bases are TGTGCCAGCAGGTCTACAGGGGCAGATACGCAGTATTTT. Amino acids: CASRSTGADTQYF. The J gene is TRBJ2-3, the V gene TRBV12-3 or TRBV12-4; 7 nucleotides agree with TRBD1. The junction had 4 bases not matched to a gene; V was cut back by 6 bases and J by 4 bases. The CDR3 covers 13 residues.